The clone carrying this T cell receptor beta chain was seen at least ten times. What it binds is not known. This CDR3 comprises 13 residues. Germline V gene data show CDR1 as SGHAT and CDR2 as FQNNGV. With 7 bases removed from V and 5 bases from J, the gap between germline ends came to 15 bases. What was amplified from RNA transcripts were TCR beta CDR3 regions. HTBI primers were the set used in a first-round RT-PCR of the TCR CDR3. One entry per CDR3 protein results from TCRdb running MiXCR on the multiplex PCR reads. The sample includes a few hundred thousand distinct CDR3 sequences, under 60% of them seen just once. This sample is drawn from a study of T cells in Graves' hyperthyroidism and ophthalmopathy. Findings and caveats of the study: The majority of expanded thyroid clonotypes above 0.001 also appeared in blood.

This sequence joins TRBV11-2 and TRBJ2-7, with TRBD1 as a possible D gene (5 bases). Sequenced sample: peripheral blood or thyroid tissue (not recorded which). The source is an adult woman with Graves' disease, either hyperthyroidism or ophthalmopathy (not recorded which). The CDR3 here is CASTKLRGDEQYF. CDR3 nucleotide sequence: TGTGCCAGCACCAAACTTAGGGGCGACGAGCAGTACTTC. Using reference TRBV11-2 and TRBJ2-7 for the parts outside the CDR3, the full variable domain is EAGVAQSPRYKIIEKRQSVAFWCNPISGHATLYWYQQILGQGPKLLIQFQNNGVVDDSQLPKDRFSAERLKGVDSTLKIQPAKLEDSAVYLCASTKLRGDEQYFGPGTRLTVT.